This TCR beta chain is from a study of cytomegalovirus exposure and HLA in healthy donors. Findings and limits, study-wide: By HLA locus, TCR association rates varied in a later analysis, with DRB1 showing the most and HLA-C the fewest. Over 150 TCR beta chains were listed as cytomegalovirus-associated.

The PCR contained 60 Vbeta and 13 Jbeta primers. Authors' analysis steps: The authors later counted 70 million to 85 million unique TCR beta chains, some 12 million of them shared. Sequencing used immunoSEQ multiplex PCR; TCRdb keeps in-frame clones, though not all of them. V, J and clone size reflect that table, while D and trimming were determined from the DNA. The sample gives 95,000 to 150,000 clones, 15% of which show up once; 1.9% is in the top ten. The table lists this clone with a few counts. Its specificity is unknown. The germline CDR1 and CDR2 sequences are SGHRS and YFSETQ. The CDR3 covers 17 residues. With 4 bases clipped from V and 0 bases from J, the junction kept 12 bases outside the gene matches.

Sequences were obtained from PBMCs. The chain combines TRBV5-1 with TRBJ1-2, with TRBD1 matching over 7 bases. The sequence derives from a woman aged 18-30 years in good health and CMV-seronegative. CDR3 DNA: TGCGCCAGCAGCGTAGTGCCTCGACAGGGAGCTAACTATGGCTACACCTTC. This encodes CASSVVPRQGANYGYTF.